A selection of T cell receptor beta chains follows, all from one sample in a study of early T cells in non-severe SARS-CoV-2 infection. TCRdb processed the 5' RACE reads anew with MiXCR; each CDR3 protein has one entry. This table has about 100,000 distinct CDR3 sequences, about an eighth appearing once. The source material was whole blood. These receptors were taken from an adult who was a healthcare worker with PCR-confirmed SARS-CoV-2 infection or an uninfected control (not recorded which). Both conserved end residues are part of each CDR3. A D gene is named only where the DNA matches it firmly. For some rows the clone size is stated as once, few or many, or as a class when expanded; others skip it.

D,size,V,J,DNA,CDR3
-,few,TRBV7-9,TRBJ2-5,TGTGCCAGCAGCCCAACCCTGGAGACCCAGTACTTC,CASSPTLETQYF
-,many,TRBV10-3,TRBJ1-5,TGTGCCATCAGCCCCCAGCCGTCTAGCAATCAGCCCCAGCATTTT,CAISPQPSSNQPQHF
-,-,TRBV5-1,TRBJ1-4,TGCGCCAGCGCCGGTGGCAGGGTCTCATCTAATGAAAAACTGTTTTTT,CASAGGRVSSNEKLFF
-,many,TRBV20-1,TRBJ2-5,TGCAGTGCTAAAACTAGGGACCTCAGCCAAGAGACCCAGTACTTC,CSAKTRDLSQETQYF
TRBD1,-,TRBV28,TRBJ2-1,TGTGCCAGCAGTTTTGGTGCGGACAGGGTGCATGAGCAGTTCTTC,CASSFGADRVHEQFF
-,-,TRBV29-1,TRBJ2-1,TGCAGCGTCGGGACGAGCAATGAGCAGTTCTTC,CSVGTSNEQFF
-,many,TRBV4-3,TRBJ1-5,TGCGCCAGCAGCCAAGAGGTCACGGCAAATCAGCCCCAGCATTTT,CASSQEVTANQPQHF
TRBD1,few,TRBV4-2,TRBJ1-3,TGTGCCAGCAGCGCGGGACAGGGAGAGGGAAACACCATATATTTT,CASSAGQGEGNTIYF
-,-,TRBV11-2,TRBJ2-7,TGTGCCAGCAGCTTAAACCGGGCCACCCTCTACGAGCAGTACTTC,CASSLNRATLYEQYF
-,-,TRBV20-1,TRBJ1-1,TGCAGTGCATTGGACAGCCCTAACACTGAAGCTTTCTTT,CSALDSPNTEAFF
TRBD1,-,TRBV4-3,TRBJ1-2,TGCGCCAGCAGCCCCGGACCGGGACAGGGCTATGGCTACACCTTC,CASSPGPGQGYGYTF
TRBD1,-,TRBV7-2,TRBJ1-4,TGTGCCAGCAGCTTAGACGGGACAGGGGGTCGAAAACTGTTTTTT,CASSLDGTGGRKLFF
-,few,TRBV6-4,TRBJ2-3,TGTGCCAGCAGCGCTTCCGCAATCACAGATACGCAGTATTTT,CASSASAITDTQYF
-,many,TRBV7-9,TRBJ2-1,TGTGCCAGCAGCTTAGTGGGGGCGGCGGGCCCAAATGAGCAGTTCTTC,CASSLVGAAGPNEQFF
TRBD1,few,TRBV4-1,TRBJ1-4,TGCGCCAGCAGCATAGACAGGGGACGAGTAGAAAAACTGTTTTTT,CASSIDRGRVEKLFF
TRBD1,few,TRBV3-1,TRBJ1-5,TGTGCCAGCAGCCGTTCAGGGGGTGGGGGACAGCCCCAGCATTTT,CASSRSGGGGQPQHF
TRBD1,many,TRBV28,TRBJ2-7,TGTGCCAGCACCGACATCAGGACAGGGGGTTCCTACGAGCAGTACTTC,CASTDIRTGGSYEQYF
TRBD2,many,TRBV4-1,TRBJ2-7,TGCGCCAGCAGCCAAGATGAAACGGGAGGAACCTACGAGCAGTACTTC,CASSQDETGGTYEQYF
-,-,TRBV5-6,TRBJ1-2,TGTGCCAGCAGGGAAGGCTTGGGCTATGGCTACACCTTC,CASREGLGYGYTF
-,few,TRBV30,TRBJ2-1,TGTGCCCAGGAGGGGGCGGGAGCTAATGAGCAGTTCTTC,CAQEGAGANEQFF
TRBD2,few,TRBV24-1,TRBJ2-6,TGTGCCACCGGGGCGGGAGGTACTGGGGCCAACGTCCTGACTTTC,CATGAGGTGANVLTF
-,-,TRBV12-3/TRBV12-4,TRBJ1-1,TGTGCCAGCAGTTCGGTAGGATGGGGAGGCACTGAAGCTTTCTTT,CASSSVGWGGTEAFF
-,-,TRBV30,TRBJ1-5,TGTGCCTGGACTACAGGGAATGGCAATCAGCCCCAGCATTTT,CAWTTGNGNQPQHF
TRBD2,many,TRBV18,TRBJ2-7,TGTGCCAGCTCACCGAGGGGACTAGCGGCCCCCTACGAGCAGTACTTC,CASSPRGLAAPYEQYF
TRBD2,few,TRBV7-8,TRBJ2-3,TGTGCCAGCAGCCACGCCAGGGTGCGGGAGTTTGGAGATACGCAGTATTTT,CASSHARVREFGDTQYF
TRBD2,-,TRBV27,TRBJ2-1,TGTGCCAGCAGGGATAGCGGGAAGGGTGAGCAGTTCTTC,CASRDSGKGEQFF
TRBD2,-,TRBV7-2,TRBJ2-5,TGTGCCAGCAGCTTCACTAGCGGGAGTACAGAGACCCAGTACTTC,CASSFTSGSTETQYF
TRBD1,few,TRBV20-1,TRBJ1-1,TGCAGTGCTTGCCCACAGGGGGCTGAAGCTGAAGCTTTCTTT,CSACPQGAEAEAFF
TRBD2,-,TRBV28,TRBJ2-2,TGTGCCAGCAGTTTATCTAGCGGATGGACTTTTACCGGGGAGCTGTTTTTT,CASSLSSGWTFTGELFF
-,many,TRBV6-5,TRBJ1-6,TGTGCCAGCAGTTACGGGGTCAGCTCCTATAATTCACCCCTCCACTTT,CASSYGVSSYNSPLHF
-,many,TRBV5-4,TRBJ2-1,TGTGCCAGCAGCATTGGTGGGACTGAGCAGTTCTTC,CASSIGGTEQFF
-,few,TRBV14,TRBJ2-1,TGTGCCAGCAGCACCCTGGTAGAGGGGCTTGGCTACAATGAGCAGTTCTTC,CASSTLVEGLGYNEQFF
TRBD2,many,TRBV19,TRBJ2-7,TGTGCCAGCTGGGGGGGAGGGCCTCACGAGCAGTACTTC,CASWGGGPHEQYF
-,many,TRBV12-3/TRBV12-4,TRBJ2-6,TGTGCCAGCAGACTTGATGGGGCCAACGTCCTGACTTTC,CASRLDGANVLTF
-,-,TRBV5-4,TRBJ1-5,TGTGCCAGCAGCTTGGGCGGTACGGATCAGCCCCAGCATTTT,CASSLGGTDQPQHF
-,few,TRBV7-9,TRBJ1-2,TGTGCCAGCAGCTTAGTGAAGAACTATGGCTACACCTTC,CASSLVKNYGYTF
-,few,TRBV4-1,TRBJ2-5,TGCGCCAGCAGCCGGGGTCAGGGCCGAGAGACCCAGTACTTC,CASSRGQGRETQYF
-,many,TRBV6-5,TRBJ1-3,TGTGCCAGCAGTTACTCTCGGGGATCTGGAAACACCATATATTTT,CASSYSRGSGNTIYF
TRBD2,few,TRBV5-4,TRBJ2-1,TGTGCCAGCAGCTCCGGACTAGCGGGAGAAACAGGTGGCAATGAGCAGTTCTTC,CASSSGLAGETGGNEQFF
-,many,TRBV10-2,TRBJ2-7,TGCGCCAGCAGTGTCGGGGTCGAGCAGTACTTC,CASSVGVEQYF
-,few,TRBV28,TRBJ2-3,TGTGCCAGCAGCCGTCGGAGTACGCAGTATTTT,CASSRRSTQYF
TRBD1,few,TRBV12-3/TRBV12-4,TRBJ1-5,TGTGCCAGCAGTTTAGGACAGGGTAAGCCCCAGCATTTT,CASSLGQGKPQHF
TRBD2,-,TRBV12-3/TRBV12-4,TRBJ2-1,TGTGCCAGCAGTGATCCTGGACTAGTTTACAATGAGCAGTTCTTC,CASSDPGLVYNEQFF
-,-,TRBV20-1,TRBJ2-3,TGCAGTGCTAGAGACGCCCGCCAGGCCGTGAATACGCAGTATTTT,CSARDARQAVNTQYF
-,-,TRBV6-2/TRBV6-3,TRBJ2-1,TGTGCCAGCAGTTACTCGAGCCAGTACAATGAGCAGTTCTTC,CASSYSSQYNEQFF
TRBD1,many,TRBV28,TRBJ2-7,TGTGCCAGCAGTTTCAGGGGGTCCTACGAGCAGTACTTC,CASSFRGSYEQYF
-,many,TRBV12-3/TRBV12-4,TRBJ2-3,TGTGCCAGCAGTTTAGGAGGGCCCCTCACAGATACGCAGTATTTT,CASSLGGPLTDTQYF
-,many,TRBV7-6,TRBJ2-5,TGTGCCAGCAGCTTAGCGCGTGGGGGACAGACCCAGTACTTC,CASSLARGGQTQYF
-,-,TRBV3-1,TRBJ2-7,TGTGCCAGCAGCCAAGAGGGGCCAGGGAGTACCCTCTACGAGCAGTACTTC,CASSQEGPGSTLYEQYF
-,-,TRBV12-3/TRBV12-4,TRBJ1-1,TGTGCCAGCAGTTTTCACAAAAACACTGAAGCTTTCTTT,CASSFHKNTEAFF
-,-,TRBV12-3/TRBV12-4,TRBJ1-5,TGTGCCAGCAGTGTCGGGGTAAATCAGCCCCAGCATTTT,CASSVGVNQPQHF
-,few,TRBV30,TRBJ2-7,TGTGCCTGGAATCGGGTGTCCGACGAGCAGTACTTC,CAWNRVSDEQYF
-,many,TRBV6-1,TRBJ2-1,TGTGCCAGCAGAGGGGAGAGGGTCTACAATGAGCAGTTCTTC,CASRGERVYNEQFF
TRBD2,many,TRBV20-1,TRBJ2-7,TGCAGTGCTAGGGGGGGGACTAGCGGGAATTACGAGCAGTACTTC,CSARGGTSGNYEQYF